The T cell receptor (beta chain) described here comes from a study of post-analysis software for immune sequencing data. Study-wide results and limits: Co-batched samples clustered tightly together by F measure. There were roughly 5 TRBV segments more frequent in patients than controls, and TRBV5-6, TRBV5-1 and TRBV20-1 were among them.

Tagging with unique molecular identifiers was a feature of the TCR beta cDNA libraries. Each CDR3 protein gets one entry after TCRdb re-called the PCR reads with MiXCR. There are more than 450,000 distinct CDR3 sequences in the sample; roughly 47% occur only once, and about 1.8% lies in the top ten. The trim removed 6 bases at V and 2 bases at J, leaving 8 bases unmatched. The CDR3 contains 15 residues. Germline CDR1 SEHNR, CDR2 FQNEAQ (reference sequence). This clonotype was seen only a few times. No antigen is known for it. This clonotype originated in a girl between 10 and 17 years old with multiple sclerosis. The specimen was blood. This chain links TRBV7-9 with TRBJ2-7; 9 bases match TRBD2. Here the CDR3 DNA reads TGTGCCAGCAGTCGCAGCGGGGGGCTAGCCTACGAGCAGTACTTC. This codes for CASSRSGGLAYEQYF.